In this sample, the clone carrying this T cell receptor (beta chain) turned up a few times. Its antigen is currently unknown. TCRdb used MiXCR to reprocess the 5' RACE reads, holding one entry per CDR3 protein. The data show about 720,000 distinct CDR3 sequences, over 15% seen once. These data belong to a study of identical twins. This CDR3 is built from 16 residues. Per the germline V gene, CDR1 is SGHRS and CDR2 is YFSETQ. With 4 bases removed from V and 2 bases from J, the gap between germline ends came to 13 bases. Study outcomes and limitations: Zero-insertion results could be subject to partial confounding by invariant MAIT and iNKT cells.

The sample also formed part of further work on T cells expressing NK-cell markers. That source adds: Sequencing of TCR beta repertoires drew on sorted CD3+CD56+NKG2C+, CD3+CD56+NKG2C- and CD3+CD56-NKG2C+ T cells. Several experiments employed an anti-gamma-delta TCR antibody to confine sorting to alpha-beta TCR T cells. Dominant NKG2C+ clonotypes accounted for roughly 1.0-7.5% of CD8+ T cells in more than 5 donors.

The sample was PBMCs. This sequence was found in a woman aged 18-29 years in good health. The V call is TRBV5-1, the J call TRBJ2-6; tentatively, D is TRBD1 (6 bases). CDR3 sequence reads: CASSQGQTAGANVLTF. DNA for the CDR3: TGCGCCAGCAGCCAGGGGCAGACCGCTGGGGCCAACGTCCTGACTTTC.